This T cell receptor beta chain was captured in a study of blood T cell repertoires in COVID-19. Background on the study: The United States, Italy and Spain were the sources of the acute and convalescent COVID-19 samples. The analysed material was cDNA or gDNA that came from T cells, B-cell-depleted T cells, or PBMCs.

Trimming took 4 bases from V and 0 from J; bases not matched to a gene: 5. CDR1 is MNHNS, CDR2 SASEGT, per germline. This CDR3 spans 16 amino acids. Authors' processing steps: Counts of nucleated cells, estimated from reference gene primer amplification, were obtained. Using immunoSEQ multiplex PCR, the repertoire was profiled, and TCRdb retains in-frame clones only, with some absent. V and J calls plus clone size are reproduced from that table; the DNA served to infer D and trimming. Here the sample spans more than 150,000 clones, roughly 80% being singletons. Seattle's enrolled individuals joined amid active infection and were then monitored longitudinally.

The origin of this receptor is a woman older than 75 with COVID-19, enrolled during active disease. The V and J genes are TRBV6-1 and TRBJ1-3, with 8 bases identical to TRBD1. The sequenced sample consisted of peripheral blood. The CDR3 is CASSVQGASSGNTIYF. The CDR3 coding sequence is TGTGCCAGCAGTGTTCAGGGGGCCAGCTCTGGAAACACCATATATTTT.